The clone carrying this TCR beta chain showed up just a few times. The sample belongs to a study of T cells in Graves' hyperthyroidism and ophthalmopathy. Regions amplified from RNA transcripts were the TCR beta CDR3 regions. The HTBI primer set was used in a first-round RT-PCR of the TCR CDR3. TCRdb processed the multiplex PCR reads anew with MiXCR; each CDR3 protein has one entry. The profile shows fewer than 850,000 distinct CDR3 sequences, roughly 17% of them singletons. The CDR3 loop spans 13 amino acids. Germline V CDR1 and CDR2: LNHDA, SQIVND (reference sequence). Trimming pared 3 bases from V and 1 base from J, leaving 7 bases between.

The receptor was isolated from a man in his fifties with Graves' hyperthyroidism. V usage is TRBV19 and J usage is TRBJ2-7; D tentatively fits TRBD1 or TRBD2 (5 bases each). Sequencing was carried out using blood. This CDR3 reads CASSMGPSYEQYF. CDR3 DNA: TGTGCCAGTAGTATGGGACCTTCCTACGAGCAGTACTTC.